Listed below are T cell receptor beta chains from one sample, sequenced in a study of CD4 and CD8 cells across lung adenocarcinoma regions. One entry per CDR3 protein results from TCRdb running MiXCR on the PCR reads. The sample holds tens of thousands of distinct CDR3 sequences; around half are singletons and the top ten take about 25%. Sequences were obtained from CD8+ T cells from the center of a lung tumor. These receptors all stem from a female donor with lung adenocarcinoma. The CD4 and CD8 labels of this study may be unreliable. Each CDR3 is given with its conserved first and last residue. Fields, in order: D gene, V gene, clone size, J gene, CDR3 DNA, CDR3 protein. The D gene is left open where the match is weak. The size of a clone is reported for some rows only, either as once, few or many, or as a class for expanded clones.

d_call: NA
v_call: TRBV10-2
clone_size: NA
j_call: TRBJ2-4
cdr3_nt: TGCGGCAGCAGTACGGGGCTGCGAGCCAAAAATACTCAGTACTTC
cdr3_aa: CGSSTGLRAKNTQYF

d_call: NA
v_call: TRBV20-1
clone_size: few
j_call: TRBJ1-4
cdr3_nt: TGCAGTGCCCTAAACAGGAATAATGAAAAACTGTTTTTT
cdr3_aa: CSALNRNNEKLFF

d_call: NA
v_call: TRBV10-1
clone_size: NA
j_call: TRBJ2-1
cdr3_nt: TGCGCCAGCGCCCGGGACACAAATTCCAATGAGCAGTTCTTC
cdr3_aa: CASARDTNSNEQFF

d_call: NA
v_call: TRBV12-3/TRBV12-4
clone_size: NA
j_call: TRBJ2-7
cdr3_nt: TGTGCCAGCAGTCCCGGATTTTACGAGCAGTACTTC
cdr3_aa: CASSPGFYEQYF

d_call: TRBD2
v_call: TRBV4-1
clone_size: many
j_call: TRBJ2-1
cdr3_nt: TGCGCCAGCAGCCAAGAGGCGGCTAGCGGATACAATGAGCAGTTCTTC
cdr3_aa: CASSQEAASGYNEQFF

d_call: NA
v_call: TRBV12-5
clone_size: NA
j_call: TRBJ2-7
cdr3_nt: TGTGCTAGTGGTATCCCCGGTGGAGCGGTCGAGCAGTACTTC
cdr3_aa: CASGIPGGAVEQYF

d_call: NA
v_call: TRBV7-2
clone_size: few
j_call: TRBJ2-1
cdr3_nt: TGTGCCAGCAGCTTAGTCCCAGCTGGGTCGGTCGGTAAGCAGTTCTTC
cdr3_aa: CASSLVPAGSVGKQFF

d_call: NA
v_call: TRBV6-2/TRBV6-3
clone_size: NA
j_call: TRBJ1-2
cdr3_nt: TGTGCCAGCAGTCCGTGGAGGGCAGGAGGCTACACCTTC
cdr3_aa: CASSPWRAGGYTF

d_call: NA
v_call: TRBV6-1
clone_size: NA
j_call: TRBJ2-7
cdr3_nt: TGTGCCAGGGCCTACCAGGAGGCAAACACGCAGTACTTC
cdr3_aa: CARAYQEANTQYF

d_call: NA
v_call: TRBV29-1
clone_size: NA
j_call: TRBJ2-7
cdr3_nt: TGCAGCGTTGAAGATCCAGGTAACGAGCAGTACTTC
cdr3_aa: CSVEDPGNEQYF

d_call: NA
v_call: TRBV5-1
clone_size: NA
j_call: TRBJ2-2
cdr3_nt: TGCGCCAGCAGCTTGGGGGAATCCGGGGAGCTGTTTTTT
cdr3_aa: CASSLGESGELFF

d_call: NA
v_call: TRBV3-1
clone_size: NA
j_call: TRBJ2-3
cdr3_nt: TGTGCCAGCAGCCAATATAGCGCGAGGGGAAATACGCAGTATTTT
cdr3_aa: CASSQYSARGNTQYF

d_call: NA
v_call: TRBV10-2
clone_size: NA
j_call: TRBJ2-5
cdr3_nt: TGCGCCAGCAGAAAGGGGACCCTGAAAGAGACCCAGTACTTC
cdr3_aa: CASRKGTLKETQYF

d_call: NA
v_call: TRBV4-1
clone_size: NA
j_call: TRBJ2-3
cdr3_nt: TGCGCCAGCAGCCAAGGCCGGACCGATACGCAGTATTTT
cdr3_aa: CASSQGRTDTQYF

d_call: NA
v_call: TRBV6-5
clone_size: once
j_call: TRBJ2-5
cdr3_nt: TGTGCCAGCAGTTCCGAGATCCAAGAGACCCAGTACTTC
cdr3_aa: CASSSEIQETQYF

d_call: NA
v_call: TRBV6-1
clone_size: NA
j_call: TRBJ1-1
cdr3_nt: TGTGCCAGCAGTGAGGGACCTATGAACACTGAAGCTTTCTTT
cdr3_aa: CASSEGPMNTEAFF

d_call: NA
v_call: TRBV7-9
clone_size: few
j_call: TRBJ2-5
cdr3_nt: TGTGCCAGCAGCTTATACGGAGGTGGGGAAGAGACCCAGTACTTC
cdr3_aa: CASSLYGGGEETQYF

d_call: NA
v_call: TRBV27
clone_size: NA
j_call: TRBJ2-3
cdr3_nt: TGTGCCGGCGGTGATCCAGATACCCAGTATTTT
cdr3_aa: CAGGDPDTQYF

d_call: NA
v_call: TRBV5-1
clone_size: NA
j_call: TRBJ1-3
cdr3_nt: TGCGCCAGCAGCTTGGTTGGACAGTTCGGAAACACCATATATTTT
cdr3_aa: CASSLVGQFGNTIYF

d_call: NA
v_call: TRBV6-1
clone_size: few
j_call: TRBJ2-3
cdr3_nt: TGTGCGGGCATAGGGGCTTCAGGCGCAGATACGCAGTATTTC
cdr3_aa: CAGIGASGADTQYF

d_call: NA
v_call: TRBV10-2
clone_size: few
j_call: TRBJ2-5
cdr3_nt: TGCGCCAGCAGTACGACGGGACGGTACACAGAGACGCAGTACTTC
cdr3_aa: CASSTTGRYTETQYF

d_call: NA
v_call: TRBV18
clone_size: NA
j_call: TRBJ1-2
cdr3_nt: TGTGCCAGCTCACGCCCGGCAGGGGCTGGCTACACCTTC
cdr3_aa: CASSRPAGAGYTF